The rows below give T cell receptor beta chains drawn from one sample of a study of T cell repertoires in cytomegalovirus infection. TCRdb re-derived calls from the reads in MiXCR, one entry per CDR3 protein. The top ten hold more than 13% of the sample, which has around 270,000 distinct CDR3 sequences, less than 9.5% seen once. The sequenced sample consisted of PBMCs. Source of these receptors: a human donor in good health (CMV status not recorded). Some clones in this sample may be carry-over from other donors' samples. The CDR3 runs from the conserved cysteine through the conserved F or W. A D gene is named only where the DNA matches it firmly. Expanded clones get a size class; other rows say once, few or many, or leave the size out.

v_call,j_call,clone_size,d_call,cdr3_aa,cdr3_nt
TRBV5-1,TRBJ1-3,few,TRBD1,CASSGRDSLRSGNTIYF,TGCGCCAGCAGCGGGAGGGACAGCCTTCGCTCTGGAAACACCATATATTTT
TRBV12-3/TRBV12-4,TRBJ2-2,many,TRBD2,CASSLAGENTGELFF,TGTGCCAGCAGCCTAGCGGGGGAGAACACCGGGGAGCTGTTTTTT
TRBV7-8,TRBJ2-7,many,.,CASSMNPYEQYF,TGTGCCAGCAGCATGAACCCCTACGAGCAGTACTTC
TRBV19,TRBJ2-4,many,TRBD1,CASSRGTGKGDIQYF,TGTGCCAGTAGTAGGGGGACAGGGAAGGGGGACATTCAGTACTTC
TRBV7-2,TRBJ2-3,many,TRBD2,CASSLGRTSGSFSDTQYF,TGTGCCAGCAGCTTAGGCCGGACTAGCGGGAGTTTTTCAGATACGCAGTATTTT
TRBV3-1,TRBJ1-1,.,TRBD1,CASSRDRGVNTEAFF,TGTGCCAGCAGCCGGGACAGGGGTGTTAACACTGAAGCTTTCTTT
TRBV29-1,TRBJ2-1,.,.,CSVARGARGNEQFF,TGCAGCGTAGCCCGGGGGGCGCGGGGCAATGAGCAGTTCTTC
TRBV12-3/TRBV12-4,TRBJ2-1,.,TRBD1,CASSSPGQTYNEQFF,TGTGCCAGCAGTTCACCGGGACAGACGTACAATGAGCAGTTCTTC
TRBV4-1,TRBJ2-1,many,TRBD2,CASSQDWRGAYNEQFF,TGCGCCAGCAGCCAAGATTGGCGGGGGGCCTACAATGAGCAGTTCTTC
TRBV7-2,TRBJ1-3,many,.,CASSLGGGSGNTIYF,TGTGCCAGCAGCTTAGGAGGCGGCTCTGGAAACACCATATATTTT
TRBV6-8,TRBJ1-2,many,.,CASSYSTMNYGYTF,TGTGCCAGCAGTTACTCGACGATGAACTATGGCTACACCTTC
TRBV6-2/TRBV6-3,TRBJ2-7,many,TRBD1,CASRRTGGGGEQYF,TGTGCCAGCAGGAGGACAGGGGGCGGAGGGGAGCAGTACTTC
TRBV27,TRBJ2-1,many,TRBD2,CASSIVAGNEQFF,TGTGCCAGCAGTATAGTAGCGGGCAATGAGCAGTTCTTC
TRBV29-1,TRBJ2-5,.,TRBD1,CSALTGRGSETQYF,TGCAGCGCCCTAACGGGCAGGGGGTCAGAGACCCAGTACTTC
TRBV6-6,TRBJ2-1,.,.,CASSYSLGNEQFF,TGTGCCAGCAGTTACTCACTGGGCAATGAGCAGTTCTTC
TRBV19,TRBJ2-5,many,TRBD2,CASSIGGTSRETQYF,TGTGCCAGTAGTATAGGCGGGACTAGCCGGGAGACCCAGTACTTC
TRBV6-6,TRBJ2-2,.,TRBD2,CASSYLLGRGDPGELFF,TGTGCCAGCAGTTACCTCTTGGGGCGGGGGGACCCCGGGGAGCTGTTTTTT
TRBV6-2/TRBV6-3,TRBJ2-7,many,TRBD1,CASSYSSRGQNEQYF,TGTGCCAGCAGTTACTCGAGCAGGGGACAGAACGAGCAGTACTTC
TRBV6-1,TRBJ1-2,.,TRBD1,CASRPFPGQGSDGYTF,TGTGCCAGCAGACCATTTCCGGGACAGGGGTCCGATGGCTACACCTTC
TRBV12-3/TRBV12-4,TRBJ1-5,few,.,CASSLPTGIGQPQHF,TGTGCCAGCAGCCTCCCTACAGGGATCGGTCAGCCCCAGCATTTT
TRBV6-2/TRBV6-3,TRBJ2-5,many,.,CASSYPETQYF,TGTGCCAGCAGTTACCCGGAGACCCAGTACTTC
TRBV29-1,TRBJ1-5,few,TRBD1,CSATTGSGPQHF,TGCAGCGCTACGACAGGGTCTGGGCCCCAGCATTTT
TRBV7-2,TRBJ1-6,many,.,CASSQGDSSYNSPLHF,TGTGCCAGCAGCCAGGGAGACAGCTCCTATAATTCACCCCTCCACTTT
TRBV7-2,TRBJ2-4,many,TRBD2,CASSYGLAGWSAKNIQYF,TGTGCCAGCAGCTACGGACTAGCGGGGTGGTCGGCCAAAAACATTCAGTACTTC
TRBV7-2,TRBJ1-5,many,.,CASSLGAGANQPQHF,TGTGCCAGCAGCTTAGGTGCAGGGGCCAATCAGCCCCAGCATTTT
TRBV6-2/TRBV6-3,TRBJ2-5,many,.,CASSTHGVQETQYF,TGTGCCAGCAGTACCCACGGGGTCCAAGAGACCCAGTACTTC
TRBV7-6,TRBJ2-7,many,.,CASSLARTYEQYF,TGTGCCAGCAGCTTGGCCAGGACGTACGAGCAGTACTTC
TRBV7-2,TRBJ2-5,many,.,CASSSLGGDQETQYF,TGTGCCAGCAGCTCGCTAGGGGGGGACCAAGAGACCCAGTACTTC
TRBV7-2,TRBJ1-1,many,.,CASSQPGIADTEAFF,TGTGCCAGCAGTCAACCCGGGATTGCGGACACTGAAGCTTTCTTT
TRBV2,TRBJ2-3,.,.,CASKRVLGTDTQYF,TGTGCCAGCAAAAGGGTGTTGGGTACAGATACGCAGTATTTT
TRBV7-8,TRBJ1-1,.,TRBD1,CASSSDRGPQAFF,TGTGCCAGCAGCTCAGACAGGGGGCCCCAAGCTTTCTTT
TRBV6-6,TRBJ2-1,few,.,CASSYRARARSYNEQFF,TGTGCCAGCAGTTACAGGGCAAGGGCCCGCTCCTACAATGAGCAGTTCTTC
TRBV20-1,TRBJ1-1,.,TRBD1,CSAIGQEGIRRSFF,TGCAGTGCTATTGGACAGGAAGGAATTAGGAGATCTTTCTTT
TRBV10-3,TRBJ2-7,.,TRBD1,CAIRGQGNEQYF,TGTGCCATCAGGGGACAGGGGAACGAGCAGTACTTC
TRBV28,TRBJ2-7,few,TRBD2,CASSSSGGPPYEQYF,TGTGCCAGCAGTTCTAGCGGGGGTCCTCCCTACGAGCAGTACTTC
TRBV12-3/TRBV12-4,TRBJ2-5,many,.,CASSPDMFQETQYF,TGTGCCAGCAGTCCGGACATGTTCCAAGAGACCCAGTACTTC
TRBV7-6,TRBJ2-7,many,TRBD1,CASSFGTGTGGHYEQYF,TGTGCCAGCAGCTTCGGAACCGGGACAGGGGGACACTACGAGCAGTACTTC
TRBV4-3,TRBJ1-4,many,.,CASSQGSADEKLFF,TGCGCCAGCAGCCAAGGGTCGGCAGATGAAAAACTGTTTTTT
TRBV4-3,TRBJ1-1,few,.,CASSQDNLGFAVPNTEAFF,TGCGCCAGCAGCCAAGATAACCTCGGATTTGCGGTTCCGAACACTGAAGCTTTCTTT
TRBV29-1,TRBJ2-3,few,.,CSALEDTQYF,TGCAGCGCCCTAGAAGATACGCAGTATTTT
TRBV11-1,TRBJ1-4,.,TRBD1,CASSSGQGDEKLFF,TGTGCCAGCAGCTCCGGACAGGGAGATGAAAAACTGTTTTTT
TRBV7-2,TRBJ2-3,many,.,CASSLTYTQYF,TGTGCCAGCAGCCTAACTTATACGCAGTATTTT
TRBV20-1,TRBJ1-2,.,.,CSAPGVGSYGYTF,TGCAGTGCTCCTGGGGTAGGGTCGTATGGCTACACCTTC
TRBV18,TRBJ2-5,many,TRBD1,CASSPNRGHETQYF,TGTGCCAGCTCACCCAACAGGGGGCACGAGACCCAGTACTTC
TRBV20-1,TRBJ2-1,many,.,CSAPARRNEQFF,TGCAGTGCCCCCGCGAGAAGGAATGAGCAGTTCTTC
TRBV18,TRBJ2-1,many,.,CASSPQGYYNEQFF,TGTGCCAGCTCACCACAGGGATACTACAATGAGCAGTTCTTC
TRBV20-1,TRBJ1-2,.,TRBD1,CSAIRDSANYGYTF,TGCAGTGCTATACGGGACAGCGCTAACTATGGCTACACCTTC